A selection of T cell receptor beta chains follows, all from one sample in a study of T-cell reconstitution after alpha-beta-depleted transplantation in children. TCRdb called the PCR reads again in MiXCR, with one record for every CDR3 protein. The sample lists around 500,000 distinct CDR3 sequences, around 12% seen once, with roughly 5.4% in the top ten. Sequencing used PBMCs from the stem cell graft donor, obtained from the stem cell graft. These receptors were collected from a human donor who donated a stem cell graft to a child with combined immunodeficiency. The CDR3 runs from the conserved cysteine through the conserved F or W. A D gene is named only where the DNA matches it firmly. Only some rows state a clone size, as once, few, many or a class for expanded clones.

DNA	CDR3	J	size	D	V
TGTGCCAGCAGCACCACCGGGACTAGCGGGAGCGAGCAGTACTTC	CASSTTGTSGSEQYF	TRBJ2-7	few	TRBD2	TRBV7-2
TGCAGTGCTAGATCTGGACTAGGGCCAGATACGCAGTATTTT	CSARSGLGPDTQYF	TRBJ2-3	many	TRBD2	TRBV20-1
TGTGCCAGCACCCAGGTGTCCAGTTCGAACACTGAAGCTTTCTTT	CASTQVSSSNTEAFF	TRBJ1-1	many	NA	TRBV12-3/TRBV12-4
TGCAGCGTGGCCCCCCGGGACAGGGCCTCCTACGAGCAGTACTTC	CSVAPRDRASYEQYF	TRBJ2-7	few	TRBD1	TRBV29-1
TGTGCCAGCAGTTACGGACAGGGCCGTTCGTACGAGCAGTACTTC	CASSYGQGRSYEQYF	TRBJ2-7	few	TRBD1	TRBV6-5
TGTGCCAGCAGTTACGGTCATAGGAGTGTAGCGGGAGGACCAGGGGCCAACGTCCTGACTTTC	CASSYGHRSVAGGPGANVLTF	TRBJ2-6	many	TRBD2	TRBV6-2/TRBV6-3
TGCAGTGCTAACAACCTACAGGGGAGAACTGAAGCTTTCTTT	CSANNLQGRTEAFF	TRBJ1-1	many	TRBD1	TRBV20-1
TGTGCCTGGAGCTTCCGGGGAGCCAAAAACATTCAGTACTTC	CAWSFRGAKNIQYF	TRBJ2-4	few	NA	TRBV30
TGCAGTGCTAGGGGACTAGCGGGGCCTCGCGCAGATACGCAGTATTTT	CSARGLAGPRADTQYF	TRBJ2-3	NA	TRBD2	TRBV20-1
TGCGCCAGCAGCCTAGGGGGAGCTACGCAGTATTTT	CASSLGGATQYF	TRBJ2-3	many	NA	TRBV5-1
TGCAGCGTTGACCAGGGGAACTATGGCTACACCTTC	CSVDQGNYGYTF	TRBJ1-2	NA	NA	TRBV29-1
TGTGCCAGCAGCGTAGAGCCGGAGACTGAAGCTTTCTTT	CASSVEPETEAFF	TRBJ1-1	NA	NA	TRBV9
TGTGCCAGCAGTCCAGAGGGACAGAGCTATGGCTACACCTTC	CASSPEGQSYGYTF	TRBJ1-2	NA	TRBD1	TRBV12-3/TRBV12-4
TGTGCCATCAGTGAGGGGACAGCTGAGCAGTTCTTC	CAISEGTAEQFF	TRBJ2-1	NA	TRBD1	TRBV10-3
TGTGCCAGCAGCCCCTGGGGGGAAGAGCAGTTCTTC	CASSPWGEEQFF	TRBJ2-1	NA	NA	TRBV7-9
TGTGCCAGCAGCCAAGATGGGGAACCGAATTCACCCCTCCACTTT	CASSQDGEPNSPLHF	TRBJ1-6	few	NA	TRBV4-2
TGTGCCAGCAGCTTAGTATCAGGGGCAACACTCTACGAGCAGTACTTC	CASSLVSGATLYEQYF	TRBJ2-7	few	NA	TRBV7-8
TGTGCCAGCAGCTTGGGGGGGACTAGTGCCTACGAGCAGTACTTC	CASSLGGTSAYEQYF	TRBJ2-7	NA	TRBD2	TRBV5-5
TGTGCCAGCAGTGGACAGACGAGCTCCTACGAGCAGTACTTC	CASSGQTSSYEQYF	TRBJ2-7	few	NA	TRBV6-1
TGTGCCAGCAGTACCTTGGGGCAGTCAGAGACCCAGTACTTC	CASSTLGQSETQYF	TRBJ2-5	NA	NA	TRBV7-2
TGTGCCAGCAGTTTAGTCGCCCCGGGAGGCGAGCAGTACTTC	CASSLVAPGGEQYF	TRBJ2-7	NA	TRBD2	TRBV12-3/TRBV12-4
TGTGCCAGCAAGAGGGGTCTCGACTCACCTATTCACGAGCAGTACTTC	CASKRGLDSPIHEQYF	TRBJ2-7	NA	NA	TRBV9
TGTGCCAGCAGCCTTAATCTCCCAGGGGGCTTTGGTGAGCAGTTCTTC	CASSLNLPGGFGEQFF	TRBJ2-1	NA	TRBD1	TRBV11-2
TGTGCCACCAGCAGAGAACTAGCGGGAACCGGCCCGGGGGAGACCCAGTACTTC	CATSRELAGTGPGETQYF	TRBJ2-5	NA	TRBD2	TRBV15
TGTGCCACCAGCGGCGAACTGGACAGGGAAGGAAATCAGCCCCAGCATTTT	CATSGELDREGNQPQHF	TRBJ1-5	NA	TRBD1	TRBV15
TGTGCCTGGAGAGCTGGGGCCCACAATGAGCAGTTCTTC	CAWRAGAHNEQFF	TRBJ2-1	few	NA	TRBV30
TGTGCCAGCAGCGGTATAGAGACAGATACGCAGTATTTT	CASSGIETDTQYF	TRBJ2-3	many	NA	TRBV9
TGCGCCAGCAGCCAAGTTGAGGATGTGGATGAGCAGTTCTTC	CASSQVEDVDEQFF	TRBJ2-1	NA	NA	TRBV4-1
TGTGCCAGCAGTCCCCCCTTAGTAGCGGGGACCCAAGAGACCCAGTACTTC	CASSPPLVAGTQETQYF	TRBJ2-5	few	TRBD2	TRBV12-3/TRBV12-4
TGTGCCAGCAGCTTACTTTCTAGGGCCAACGTCCTGACTTTC	CASSLLSRANVLTF	TRBJ2-6	few	NA	TRBV7-6
TGTGCCAGCAGTTCCCCAGGGGGCGCGAGCTATGGCTACACCTTC	CASSSPGGASYGYTF	TRBJ1-2	few	TRBD1	TRBV27
TGTGCCAGCAGTTTCCATTCGACGGCGAACTCCTACAATGAGCAGTTCTTC	CASSFHSTANSYNEQFF	TRBJ2-1	many	NA	TRBV28
TGCGCCAGCAGCCCCGACAGAACCAGAGCCAAAAACATTCAGTACTTC	CASSPDRTRAKNIQYF	TRBJ2-4	many	NA	TRBV4-3
TGTGCCAGCAGTGAGGGGAGAGGCAAAAACATTCAGTACTTC	CASSEGRGKNIQYF	TRBJ2-4	NA	NA	TRBV2
TGCGCCAGCAGCCCCCCCCGGGGCTACGAGCAGTACTTC	CASSPPRGYEQYF	TRBJ2-7	NA	NA	TRBV5-1
TGTGCCAGCAGCTTTTCAGGGGGCCCAACTAATGAAAAACTGTTTTTT	CASSFSGGPTNEKLFF	TRBJ1-4	NA	TRBD1	TRBV11-2
TGTGCCAGCAGCCAAAGACAGCTCACCGGGGAGCTGTTTTTT	CASSQRQLTGELFF	TRBJ2-2	NA	NA	TRBV14
TGTGCCACCAGTGACTCCGGGACAGATAGTGAAAAACTGTTTTTT	CATSDSGTDSEKLFF	TRBJ1-4	few	TRBD1	TRBV24-1
TGTGCCAGCAGCCACAATCTAGCGATGAACACCGGGGAGCTGTTTTTT	CASSHNLAMNTGELFF	TRBJ2-2	few	NA	TRBV9
TGTGCCAGCAGCCCTGGCGGGATGGAGCAGTTCTTC	CASSPGGMEQFF	TRBJ2-1	NA	NA	TRBV6-5
TGCAGTGCTAGGACACCAGGGGGGCCACCCGAAGCTTTCTTT	CSARTPGGPPEAFF	TRBJ1-1	NA	TRBD1	TRBV20-1
TGTGCCAGCAGCCAGTTTCGCTCGGAGACCCAGTACTTC	CASSQFRSETQYF	TRBJ2-5	many	NA	TRBV12-3/TRBV12-4
TGTGCCAGCAGTTTGGGCGGGAGTGTTGGCGGGGAGCTGTTTTTT	CASSLGGSVGGELFF	TRBJ2-2	NA	TRBD2	TRBV12-3/TRBV12-4
TGCAGTGCTAGAGGGGGTCCGGGCACAACCTACGAGCAGTACTTC	CSARGGPGTTYEQYF	TRBJ2-7	few	NA	TRBV20-1
TGTGCCAGCAGCCTAACCGGGACAGCCAAAGCTTTCTTT	CASSLTGTAKAFF	TRBJ1-1	few	TRBD1	TRBV11-2
TGTGCCAGCAGTTTACTAGCGGGAGTTTGGGATACGCAGTATTTT	CASSLLAGVWDTQYF	TRBJ2-3	few	TRBD2	TRBV27
TGTGCCAGCAGCGTTACAGGGACGGATACGCAGTATTTT	CASSVTGTDTQYF	TRBJ2-3	many	NA	TRBV9
TGCGCCAGCAGCTTGGAAACTAGCGGGAGTAGTGGGACCCAGTACTTC	CASSLETSGSSGTQYF	TRBJ2-5	NA	TRBD2	TRBV5-1
TGTGCCAGCAGTTTAGATGTAACTGAAGCTTTCTTT	CASSLDVTEAFF	TRBJ1-1	NA	NA	TRBV12-3/TRBV12-4
TGTGCCAGCACCTGGACTCCGTACGACTACGAGCAGTACTTC	CASTWTPYDYEQYF	TRBJ2-7	NA	NA	TRBV6-1
TGCAGCGTTGATCTGGTTATGAACACTGAAGCTTTCTTT	CSVDLVMNTEAFF	TRBJ1-1	few	NA	TRBV29-1